This T cell receptor (beta chain) was retrieved from a study of immune evolution from preneoplasia to lung adenocarcinoma. Assay used: immunoSEQ multiplex PCR; TCRdb lists only in-frame clones, some missing. The sample consists of roughly 14,000 clones, roughly 78% of them appearing once. V shed 1 base and J shed 14 bases, with 18 bases lying between them. The germline V gene encodes CDR1 SGHVS and CDR2 FQNEAQ. There are 15 residues in the CDR3. The rearrangement uses TRBV7-8 and TRBJ1-6; D gene unclear. The clonotype was recovered from a person aged 70 to 79 with lung adenocarcinoma. Material: FFPE minimally invasive lung adenocarcinoma tissue. CDR3 sequence reads: CASSLGSGGSESLHF. The CDR3 bases are TGTGCCAGCAGCTTAGGGTCCGGAGGGTCAGAGTCCCTCCACTTT.